Given below is one T cell receptor beta chain in context. The target antigen is unknown. Measured with immunoSEQ multiplex PCR; TCRdb has only the in-frame clones, and not every one. Among some 2.3 million clones, roughly 93% were seen once, and the ten largest hold 0.39%. This specimen comes from a study of shared clonotypes between healthy human individuals. About the research overall: The people who gave samples were two women and a few men aged 18 to 49. Three CD4 naive, three CD4 memory, two CD8 naive and one CD8 memory plate were used per donor. Findings and limits, study-wide: Among donors, sharing of clonotypes was expected to be affected by sequencing depth. Few donors limited the genetic and exposure-history diversity represented.

Trimming stripped 3 bases from V and 0 bases from J, with 13 bases between. The CDR3 runs 16 residues. From germline, CDR1 is MGHRA and CDR2 YSYEKL. The sample taken for sequencing was naive CD4+ T cells from PBMCs. The subset is: CD45RA+ positively selected. The sequence was obtained from a man younger than 35 in good health. Some clones in this sample may be carry-over from other donors' samples. The V gene is TRBV4-1, the J gene TRBJ2-3; no clear D. The CDR3 is CASSHFGRVSTDTQYF. CDR3 sequence (DNA): TGCGCCAGCAGCCACTTCGGACGGGTTAGCACAGATACGCAGTATTTT.